This T cell receptor beta chain was sequenced for a study of response to subunit inactivated influenza vaccine. TCRdb re-derived calls from the RT-PCR reads in MiXCR, one entry per CDR3 protein. The sample lists about 650,000 distinct CDR3 sequences, around a sixth seen once, with approximately 10% in the top ten. The TCR sequence derives from a man in his forties or fifties who received an inactivated influenza vaccine. This sample comprised PBMCs from blood, obtained 11 to 12 days after vaccination.

The CDR3 region is CSVEGLAKSSYNEQFF. The DNA of the CDR3 is TGCAGCGTTGAAGGACTAGCCAAAAGCTCCTACAATGAGCAGTTCTTC. The J gene is TRBJ2-1, the V gene TRBV29-1; TRBD2 matches at 7 bases. The CDR3 is 16 amino acids. V lost 1 base to trimming and J lost 0 bases; unmatched junction nucleotides: 6. Germline V gene data show CDR1 as SQVTM and CDR2 as ANQGSEA.